These 29 T cell receptor beta chains originate from one sample sequenced in a study of blood T cell repertoires in COVID-19. TCRdb keeps only in-frame clones here, not all; method: immunoSEQ multiplex PCR. The repertoire holds around 220,000 clones, with about 84% as singletons. Input material: peripheral blood. Receptors were obtained from an elderly woman with COVID-19, enrolled during active disease.

The V call is TRBV5-1, the J call TRBJ2-7; 8 bases are shared with TRBD1. CDR1 and CDR2 (germline): SGHRS, YFSETQ. The CDR3 runs 16 residues. The junction had 9 bases not matched to a gene; V was cut back by 1 base and J by 3 bases. The CDR3 DNA reads as TGCGCCAGCAGCTTGACCCCCGGGACAGGCTACTACGAGCAGTACTTC. Encoded protein: CASSLTPGTGYYEQYF.

The genes are TRBV4-1 and TRBJ1-5; D is unresolved. V was clipped by 0 bases and J by 5 bases, with 5 bases between them. Germline V gene data show CDR1 as MGHRA and CDR2 as YSYEKL. CDR3 length equals 13 residues. The CDR3 nucleotides are TGCGCCAGCAGCCAAGACAGGTATCAGCCCCAGCATTTT. Encoded protein: CASSQDRYQPQHF.

V gene TRBV24-1 combines with J gene TRBJ2-5; maybe TRBD1 (6 bases). CDR1 is KGHDR and CDR2 is SFDVKD in the germline V gene. This CDR3 is 14 amino acids long. Trimming pared 4 bases from V and 9 bases from J, leaving 17 bases between. This chain's CDR3 is CATSDSGTPGAQYF. CDR3 in DNA: TGTGCCACCAGTGACTCCGGGACACCCGGGGCCCAGTACTTC.

The chain links TRBV9 to TRBJ2-5, with D maybe TRBD2 (5 bases). Trimming took off 3 bases at V and 2 bases at J, with 8 bases between the two ends. This CDR3 has 13 amino acids. The V gene's germline CDR1 is SGDLS and CDR2 YYNGEE. Here the CDR3 DNA reads TGTGCCAGCAGCGCGGGGTGGCAAGAGACCCAGTACTTC. Translated, it gives CASSAGWQETQYF. Full variable domain (missing parts from reference TRBV9 and TRBJ2-5): DSGVTQTPKHLITATGQRVTLRCSPRSGDLSVYWYQQSLDQGLQFLIQYYNGEERAKGNILERFSAQQFPDLHSELNLSSLELGDSALYFCASSAGWQETQYFGPGTRLLVL.

This chain links TRBV29-1 with TRBJ2-5; D is perhaps TRBD2 (6 bases). Germline V gene sequence: CDR1 SQVTM, CDR2 ANQGSEA. Trimming removed 7 bases at V and 7 bases at J, with 19 bases between. CDR3 length equals 13 residues. The CDR3 spells CSGYAGRSGTQYF. As DNA, the CDR3 is TGCAGCGGTTATGCAGGGAGGAGCGGGACCCAGTACTTC.

The chain links TRBV13 to TRBJ2-7, with TRBD2 identical over 8 bases. The trim removed 4 bases at V and 5 bases at J, leaving 4 bases unmatched. CDR3 size: 13 residues. The germline gives CDR1 PRHDT, CDR2 FYEKMQ (reference sequence). CDR3 sequence: CASSWGGGNEQYF. The CDR3 DNA sequence: TGTGCCAGCAGCTGGGGCGGGGGGAACGAGCAGTACTTC.

The chain has TRBV19 and TRBJ1-5; the D gene is possibly TRBD1 (5 bases). This CDR3 contains 17 residues. CDR1 LNHDA and CDR2 SQIVND come from the germline V gene (reference sequence). V was cut by 3 bases and J by 3 bases, with 18 bases left in between. The CDR3 DNA follows: TGTGCCAGTAGTATCGTGCGGGGCGAGGGGTTCAATCAGCCCCAGCATTTT. It specifies CASSIVRGEGFNQPQHF.

Details on this clone: This sample also contains other DNA sequences that code for the same CDR3. The rearrangement links TRBV7-3 to TRBJ1-1; no clear D gene. This CDR3 is 13 amino acids long. Between the trimmed V and J ends, which lost 3 bases and 2 bases, there was a span of 7 bases. CDR1 is SGHTA, CDR2 FQGTGA, per germline. The DNA of the CDR3 is TGTGCCAGCAGCTTCGCAGGAAACACTGAAGCTTTCTTT. It is translated as CASSFAGNTEAFF.

CDR3 bases: TGTGCCGCAAGGTCAGGTTTCGCCGAAAAACTGTTTTTT. Protein: CAARSGFAEKLFF. This chain links TRBV19 with TRBJ1-4; no definite D call. Germline CDR1 reads LNHDA; CDR2 reads SQIVND (reference sequence). Deletions cut 11 bases from V and 8 bases from J, with 18 bases between. The CDR3 runs to 13 residues.

The chain links TRBV5-1 to TRBJ1-1, with a possible D match to TRBD1 (5 bases). In germline, CDR1 is SGHRS, CDR2 YFSETQ. The CDR3 consists of 13 residues. The germline V and J ends were trimmed by 4 bases and 5 bases, with 12 bases remaining between them. The CDR3 loop reads CASSPEGMTEAFF. In nucleotides, the CDR3 is TGCGCCAGCAGCCCGGAGGGGATGACTGAAGCTTTCTTT.

This chain joins TRBV11-2 and TRBJ2-3; 8 nucleotides align to TRBD2. The germline gives CDR1 SGHAT, CDR2 FQNNGV. The CDR3 is 15 residues long. The V and J ends lost 5 bases and 2 bases, in that order; junction bases with no gene match: 6. The CDR3 sequence is CASSRLAGPTDTQYF. The CDR3 DNA sequence: TGTGCCAGCAGCCGCCTAGCGGGCCCCACAGATACGCAGTATTTT.

This chain connects TRBV4-1 to TRBJ1-1; D not certain. CDR1 is MGHRA, CDR2 YSYEKL, per germline. The CDR3 is 14 amino acids. V gave up 4 bases and J gave up 1 base, with 10 bases separating them. This CDR3 reads CASSPGFANTEAFF. The CDR3 nucleotides read TGCGCCAGCAGCCCAGGCTTCGCGAACACTGAAGCTTTCTTT.

The J gene is TRBJ2-7, the V gene TRBV28; D not resolved. The germline V gene encodes CDR1 MDHEN and CDR2 SYDVKM. The germline V and J ends were trimmed by 8 bases and 3 bases, with 8 bases remaining between them. The CDR3 runs 11 residues. DNA of the CDR3: TGTGCCAGCGGTCTCGGCTACGAGCAGTACTTC. This codes for CASGLGYEQYF.

This chain links TRBV5-1 with TRBJ2-2; a weak D match, TRBD1 (6 bases). Germline loops: CDR1 SGHRS, CDR2 YFSETQ. Trimming cost V 0 bases and J 1 base, with 13 bases left between them. This CDR3 is 17 amino acids long. CDR3 nucleotide sequence: TGCGCCAGCAGCTTGGGCGCAGGGGCGCAGAACACCGGGGAGCTGTTTTTT. It encodes CASSLGAGAQNTGELFF. The variable domain in full, with the rest retrieved from reference TRBV5-1 and TRBJ2-2, is KAGVTQTPRYLIKTRGQQVTLSCSPISGHRSVSWYQQTPGQGLQFLFEYFSETQRNKGNFPGRFSGRQFSNSRSEMNVSTLELGDSALYLCASSLGAGAQNTGELFFGEGSRLTVL.

The genes are TRBV28 and TRBJ1-5; D not resolved. CDR1 MDHEN and CDR2 SYDVKM come from the germline V gene. V was shortened by 6 bases and J by 1 base, with 10 bases between the two germline ends. The CDR3 extends over 14 amino acids. The CDR3, as DNA: TGTGCCAGCAGGGCAGGTGTGAGCAATCAGCCCCAGCATTTT. Protein sequence: CASRAGVSNQPQHF.

The chain employs TRBV10-1 and TRBJ2-3, with 7 bases aligning to TRBD2. The CDR3 is 20 residues long. Germline V lookup: CDR1 WNHNN, CDR2 SYGVQD (reference sequence). V trimming: 7 bases; J trimming: 6 bases; junction bases outside the gene matches: 28. The CDR3 DNA is TGCGCCAGCAAACCGGCCGCCGGAGCCCGCGAACTAGCGCTCGGGGATACGCAGTATTTT. This encodes CASKPAAGARELALGDTQYF.

V is TRBV12-5 and J is TRBJ2-7; 8 nucleotides align to TRBD2. Trimming at V came to 3 bases and at J to 8 bases, leaving 12 bases not matched to a gene. Germline V gene sequence: CDR1 LGHNT, CDR2 FRNRAP. CDR3 length: 15 amino acids. The DNA of the CDR3 is TGTGCTAGTGGTTTACCAGCCGGGACTAGTAACAAGCAGTACTTC. Translation gives CASGLPAGTSNKQYF.

This chain links TRBV6-5 with TRBJ1-4, with 7 bases identical to TRBD1. The J segment lost 5 bases and the V segment lost 4 bases, leaving 4 bases of the junction unmatched. Germline CDR1 reads MNHEY; CDR2 reads SVGAGI. The CDR3 is 14 amino acids. The CDR3, as DNA: TGTGCCAGCAGTTGGGACAGAGAAAATGAAAAACTGTTTTTT. It specifies CASSWDRENEKLFF.

The rearrangement uses TRBV5-1 and TRBJ2-7; 14 bases map to TRBD2. Looked up from germline, CDR1 is SGHRS and CDR2 is YFSETQ. The CDR3 runs to 15 residues. Trimming took 4 bases from V and 6 from J; bases not matched to a gene: 6. The CDR3 loop reads CASSMGLAGEGEQYF. DNA for the CDR3: TGCGCCAGCAGCATGGGACTAGCGGGAGAGGGCGAGCAGTACTTC.

This clone showed up just once. This chain links TRBV5-6 with TRBJ2-3; D is perhaps TRBD1 (6 bases). The germline V and J ends were trimmed by 6 bases and 5 bases, with 19 bases remaining between them. The CDR3 spans 15 residues. The germline gives CDR1 SGHDT, CDR2 YYEEEE. The CDR3 DNA reads as TGTGCCAGCACCACTCAGGGAGTAGGGGGAGATACGCAGTATTTT. Its protein product is CASTTQGVGGDTQYF.

The chain uses TRBV2 and TRBJ1-5, with no clear D. CDR3 size: 14 residues. Per the germline V gene, CDR1 is SNHLY and CDR2 is FYNNEI. Deletions cut 3 bases from V and 7 bases from J, with 13 bases between. CDR3 region: CASSDVSVRQPQHF. As DNA, the CDR3 is TGTGCCAGCAGTGATGTATCAGTCCGACAGCCCCAGCATTTT.

The table lists this clone with a few counts. This rearrangement joins TRBV7-9 to TRBJ1-2, with D uncertain. Germline V gene sequence: CDR1 SEHNR, CDR2 FQNEAQ (reference sequence). With 5 bases removed from V and 6 bases from J, the gap between germline ends came to 10 bases. The CDR3 has 12 residues. CDR3 nucleotides: TGTGCCAGCAGCCCCGGGGAAAATGGCTACACCTTC. It translates to CASSPGENGYTF.

The DNA of the CDR3 is TGTGCCAGCAGCTTAGCAGACAGGTCGTTTAATGAAAAACTGTTTTTT. The encoded protein is CASSLADRSFNEKLFF. The chain employs TRBV7-8 and TRBJ1-4, with D possibly TRBD1 on 6 matching bases. Germline values: CDR1 SGHVS, CDR2 FQNEAQ. The CDR3 consists of 16 residues. V dropped 0 bases and J dropped 4 bases, with 12 bases sitting between them.

This chain joins TRBV7-3 and TRBJ1-6; 7 bases match TRBD1. The germline CDR1 and CDR2 sequences are SGHTA and FQGTGA. Trimming removed 2 bases from V and 9 bases from J; junction bases left unmatched: 19. The length of the CDR3 is 19 residues. Here the CDR3 reads CASSLALGQLKGFSSPLHF. The CDR3 DNA is TGTGCCAGCAGCTTAGCCCTGGGACAGTTGAAAGGGTTTAGTTCACCCCTCCACTTT.

This clone was found once. The rearrangement uses TRBV11-3 and TRBJ2-1; unclear D gene. This CDR3 region has 15 residues. Germline CDR1 SGHNT, CDR2 YENEEA. V gave up 0 bases and J gave up 0 bases, with 6 bases separating them. The CDR3 DNA sequence: TGTGCCAGCAGCTTAGATGGCAGCTCCTACAATGAGCAGTTCTTC. This sequence encodes CASSLDGSSYNEQFF.

The rearrangement uses TRBV5-1 and TRBJ2-1, with TRBD1 matching 8 bases. Germline V gene data show CDR1 as SGHRS and CDR2 as YFSETQ. After removal of 4 bases from V and 2 bases from J, the junction contained 8 bases not matched to a gene. CDR3 length equals 16 residues. CDR3 amino acids: CASSPGQGLPYNEQFF. The DNA for the CDR3 is TGCGCCAGCAGCCCAGGACAGGGTCTACCCTACAATGAGCAGTTCTTC.

V usage is TRBV4-1 and J usage is TRBJ1-5; no definite D call. Trimming removed 0 bases from V and 5 bases from J, with 8 bases in between. Germline CDR1 and CDR2: MGHRA and YSYEKL. The CDR3 totals 14 residues. This chain's CDR3 is CASSQDFIYQPQHF. CDR3 nucleotides: TGCGCCAGCAGCCAAGATTTCATTTATCAGCCCCAGCATTTT.

The chain joins TRBV9 to TRBJ1-5; tentatively, D is TRBD1 (6 bases). This CDR3 has 15 amino acids. Germline V gives CDR1 SGDLS, CDR2 YYNGEE. Trimming removed 4 bases from V and 5 bases from J, with 16 bases in between. CDR3 bases: TGTGCCAGCAGCCCGAACCAGGCAGGGGATCAGCCCCAGCATTTT. Residues: CASSPNQAGDQPQHF. Based on the CDR3 plus reference TRBV9 and TRBJ1-5, the full variable domain is DSGVTQTPKHLITATGQRVTLRCSPRSGDLSVYWYQQSLDQGLQFLIQYYNGEERAKGNILERFSAQQFPDLHSELNLSSLELGDSALYFCASSPNQAGDQPQHFGDGTRLSIL.

This clone has more than one count but fewer than ten. The chain employs TRBV10-1 and TRBJ2-6; the D gene is possibly TRBD1 (6 bases). The CDR3 sequence is 19 residues long. V lost 11 bases to trimming and J lost 1 base, with 27 bases between them. Germline V gene data show CDR1 as WNHNN and CDR2 as SYGVQD (reference sequence). CDR3 sequence: CAPQGQAGPAPSGANVLTF. CDR3 in DNA: TGCGCCCCCCAGGGGCAGGCCGGGCCGGCACCGTCTGGGGCCAACGTCCTGACTTTC.